Given below is one TCR beta chain in context. The data were obtained in a study of PD-1 blockade in mismatch repair-deficient tumors. Method: immunoSEQ multiplex PCR; TCRdb's copy keeps in-frame clones and lacks some. The top ten clones hold approximately 5% of a sample with 70,000 to 95,000 clones, around 80% of them seen once. A few pembrolizumab responders had their TCRs sequenced. The CDR3 extends over 13 amino acids. The V end lost 2 bases, the J end lost 2 bases, and 4 bases lay between the germline ends. The V gene's germline CDR1 is MNHEY and CDR2 SMNVEV (reference sequence). This rearrangement joins TRBV27 to TRBJ2-1; D unclear. The TCR sequence derives from an adult with mismatch repair-deficient cancer. The source material was peripheral blood, sampled 44 weeks after starting pembrolizumab. The CDR3 loop is CASSLKPYNEQFF. CDR3 DNA sequence: TGTGCCAGCAGTTTAAAACCCTACAATGAGCAGTTCTTC.